This T cell receptor (beta chain) was obtained from a study of shared clonotypes between healthy human individuals. The protocol was immunoSEQ multiplex PCR, while the TCRdb copy is restricted to in-frame clones and leaves out a portion. The repertoire includes 2 million to 3 million clones, more than 85% of them detected once, and roughly 0.36% sits in the top ten. Germline loops: CDR1 MNHEY, CDR2 SVGAGI. V was clipped by 8 bases and J by 7 bases, with 20 bases between them. The CDR3 contains 15 residues. The TCR sequence derives from a man between 18 and 29 years old in good health. Some clones in this sample may be carry-over from other donors' samples. The chain links TRBV6-5 to TRBJ2-2, with a tentative D call TRBD2 (5 bases). The sample taken for sequencing was naive CD4+ T cells from PBMCs. Subset reported: CD45RA+ positively selected. The CDR3 loop reads CASRFGRPEGGELFF. The CDR3 DNA follows: TGTGCCAGCCGATTCGGACGGCCTGAGGGCGGGGAGCTGTTTTTT.